Listed here is a single T cell receptor beta chain. Its specificity is unknown. The data derive from a study of OX40 agonist ivuxolimab in advanced cancers. Study-level background: Two patients with cutaneous melanoma and one with hepatocellular carcinoma, three in total, showed partial responses. Findings and limits, study-wide: CD8+ T cells (on average) carried more expanded clones than CD4+ T cells. Circulating CD4+ and CD8+ T cells showed clonal expansion by week 6 at 0.1 to 3.0 mg/kg.

Only in-frame clones appear in the TCRdb table, and some are missing; sequencing was by immunoSEQ multiplex PCR. The repertoire holds 70,000 to 80,000 clones, with around nine tenths as singletons. V lost 4 bases to trimming and J lost 0 bases; unmatched junction nucleotides: 10. The CDR3 has 19 amino acids. Germline V gene sequence: CDR1 MNHNS, CDR2 SASEGT. This chain joins TRBV6-1 and TRBJ1-3; 12 positions agree with TRBD1. The input for sequencing was CD4+ or CD8+ T cells sorted from blood, taken in a trial of the OX40 agonist ivuxolimab. This TCR was recovered from an adult with an advanced solid tumor such as melanoma, head and neck, liver or kidney cancer. The CDR3 nucleotides read TGTGCCAGCAGTGCGTTCCCGGGACAGGGGGCGAGCTCTGGAAACACCATATATTTT. Its protein is CASSAFPGQGASSGNTIYF.